The next 23 T cell receptor beta chains were all read from a single sample in a study of cytomegalovirus exposure and HLA in healthy donors. The PCR made use of 60 Vbeta and 13 Jbeta primers. The protocol was immunoSEQ multiplex PCR, while the TCRdb copy is restricted to in-frame clones and leaves out a portion. Of some 65,000 clones in the sample, 71% were seen once. The sample was PBMCs. The origin of the receptors is a man aged 50 or older in good health and CMV-seropositive.

The J gene is TRBJ2-5, the V gene TRBV25-1, with 10 positions matching TRBD2. Per germline, CDR1 MGHDK and CDR2 SYGVNS. The CDR3 totals 13 residues. J was trimmed by 13 bases and V by 2 bases; bases with no gene match: 7. CDR3: CASSEGLAGAPYF. As DNA, the CDR3 is TGTGCCAGCAGTGAAGGGCTAGCGGGAGCCCCGTACTTC.

The gene calls are TRBV5-1 and TRBJ1-1; the match to TRBD1 covers 8 bases. CDR3 length: 14 amino acids. Losses at the gene ends were 2 bases for V and 11 bases for J; bases not matched to a gene: 11. Per germline, CDR1 SGHRS and CDR2 YFSETQ. Here the CDR3 DNA reads TGCGCCAGCAGCTTAGGTGGACAGGGAAGGACGGCTTTCTTT. Translated, it gives CASSLGGQGRTAFF. The complete variable domain, with remaining parts taken from reference TRBV5-1 and TRBJ1-1, reads KAGVTQTPRYLIKTRGQQVTLSCSPISGHRSVSWYQQTPGQGLQFLFEYFSETQRNKGNFPGRFSGRQFSNSRSEMNVSTLELGDSALYLCASSLGGQGRTAFFGQGTRLTVV.

V is TRBV27 and J is TRBJ1-2; D is ambiguous. V gave up 4 bases and J gave up 8 bases, with 26 bases separating them. From germline, CDR1 is MNHEY and CDR2 SMNVEV (reference sequence). The CDR3 totals 17 residues. The CDR3 DNA follows: TGTGCCAGCAGTTCCCTATCCCGGGCCAGCCAACCGGGGGGCTACACCTTC. Amino acid sequence: CASSSLSRASQPGGYTF.

This chain joins TRBV30 and TRBJ2-3, with 7 bases matching TRBD2. The V gene end was trimmed by 5 bases and the J gene end by 1 base; junction bases not matched to a gene: 3. Germline V gives CDR1 GTSNPN, CDR2 SVGIG (reference sequence). The length of the CDR3 is 13 residues. The CDR3 nucleotides read TGTGCCTGGGCTAGCGGAGGCACAGATACGCAGTATTTT. It translates to CAWASGGTDTQYF.

In DNA, the CDR3 is TGCGCCAGCAGCTTGGCGATAAAGCGGAGCTCTGGAAACACCATATATTTT. Amino acids: CASSLAIKRSSGNTIYF. The V and J genes are TRBV5-1 and TRBJ1-3; D is undetermined. The CDR3 contains 17 residues. From germline, CDR1 is SGHRS and CDR2 YFSETQ. Trimming left V 0 bases short and J 0 bases short, with 13 bases between.

V is TRBV30 and J is TRBJ1-4; D remains unclear. V gave up 2 bases and J gave up 8 bases, with 15 bases separating them. The CDR3 covers 14 residues. Germline CDR1 is GTSNPN and CDR2 is SVGIG (reference sequence). The CDR3 sequence is CAWSLGRTWEKLFF. The DNA for the CDR3 is TGTGCCTGGAGTCTAGGGAGGACTTGGGAAAAACTGTTTTTT.

The chain employs TRBV10-2 and TRBJ2-7, with TRBD2 matching over 8 bases. This CDR3 has 14 residues. V lost 6 bases and J lost 2; bases outside the gene matches: 6. The V gene's germline CDR1 is WSHSY and CDR2 SAAADI. In DNA form, the CDR3 reads TGCGCCAGCAGCCTCCCGGGACTAGCCTACGAGCAGTACTTC. It encodes CASSLPGLAYEQYF.

The chain couples TRBV29-1 to TRBJ2-7; D possibly corresponds to TRBD1 (6 bases). CDR3 length: 12 amino acids. The V end lost 7 bases, the J end lost 2 bases, and 12 bases lay between the germline ends. Germline CDR1 SQVTM, CDR2 ANQGSEA. The CDR3 reads CSARDNAYEQYF. DNA for the CDR3: TGCAGCGCTCGGGACAACGCCTACGAGCAGTACTTC.

This chain links TRBV5-8 with TRBJ2-7; 10 bases are shared with TRBD1. The CDR3 has 15 residues. Germline CDR1 and CDR2: SGHTS and YDEGEE. The trim removed 2 bases at V and 7 bases at J, leaving 9 bases unmatched. The CDR3 reads CASSFGGQGGWEQYF. DNA for the CDR3: TGTGCCAGCAGCTTCGGCGGACAGGGGGGGTGGGAGCAGTACTTC.

The chain couples TRBV5-4 to TRBJ2-7, with TRBD2 identical over 9 bases. The CDR3 extends over 13 amino acids. In germline, CDR1 is SGHNT, CDR2 YYREEE (reference sequence). Germline trimming cut 4 bases from V and 3 bases from J; bases unmatched to any gene: 2. The CDR3 DNA follows: TGTGCCAGCAGCCCGACTAGCGGCTACGAGCAGTACTTC. Its protein is CASSPTSGYEQYF.

DNA for the CDR3: TGCGCCACCATGGGACAGGGAAACTACGAGCAGTACTTC. This translates into CATMGQGNYEQYF. This rearrangement joins TRBV10-2 to TRBJ2-7; TRBD1 agrees at 9 bases. This CDR3 is 13 amino acids long. Germline assignment: CDR1 WSHSY and CDR2 SAAADI. The V segment lost 10 bases and the J segment 3 bases; nucleotides outside the gene matches: 7.

J is TRBJ1-5 and V is TRBV4-1; D unclear. The CDR3 runs 19 residues. Germline loops: CDR1 MGHRA, CDR2 YSYEKL. V was shortened by 2 bases and J by 1 base, with 21 bases between the two germline ends. The CDR3 loop is CASSQFGVRDTVSNQPQHF. The CDR3 bases are TGCGCCAGCAGCCAATTCGGTGTGAGAGACACAGTGAGCAATCAGCCCCAGCATTTT.

The chain couples TRBV5-1 to TRBJ2-5; 10 positions match TRBD2. The trim removed 1 base at V and 5 bases at J, leaving 8 bases unmatched. The CDR3 runs to 16 residues. Germline V lookup: CDR1 SGHRS, CDR2 YFSETQ. DNA of the CDR3: TGCGCCAGCAGCTTGAAGCGGGGGGGCCGCGGGGAGACCCAGTACTTC. Translated, it gives CASSLKRGGRGETQYF. The entire variable domain, with the rest obtained from reference TRBV5-1 and TRBJ2-5, is as follows: KAGVTQTPRYLIKTRGQQVTLSCSPISGHRSVSWYQQTPGQGLQFLFEYFSETQRNKGNFPGRFSGRQFSNSRSEMNVSTLELGDSALYLCASSLKRGGRGETQYFGPGTRLLVL.

The chain combines TRBV2 with TRBJ2-3; D unclear. V lost 1 base, J lost 6 bases, and 11 bases lay in between. This CDR3 is 14 amino acids long. CDR1 is SNHLY and CDR2 is FYNNEI in the germline V gene. DNA of the CDR3: TGTGCCAGCAGTGAAGGTTCCGTGTTTGATACGCAGTATTTT. Protein product: CASSEGSVFDTQYF.

The CDR3 coding sequence is TGTGCCAGCAGACTAGTAGGCTACAATGAGCAGTTCTTC. This sequence encodes CASRLVGYNEQFF. The rearrangement links TRBV5-6 to TRBJ2-1; weak D call: TRBD2 (5 bases). Trimming left V 5 bases short and J 3 bases short, with 9 bases between. This CDR3 has 13 residues. Germline values: CDR1 SGHDT, CDR2 YYEEEE. Full variable domain (outside the CDR3, taken from reference TRBV5-6 and TRBJ2-1): DAGVTQSPTHLIKTRGQQVTLRCSPKSGHDTVSWYQQALGQGPQFIFQYYEEEERQRGNFPDRFSGHQFPNYSSELNVNALLLGDSALYLCASRLVGYNEQFFGPGTRLTVL.

V is TRBV5-1 and J is TRBJ2-7, with D maybe TRBD2 (6 bases). Germline assignment: CDR1 SGHRS and CDR2 YFSETQ. The CDR3 consists of 18 residues. Trimming took 1 base from V and 0 from J, leaving 20 bases between them. CDR3 amino acids: CASSLFIQKSGPSYEQYF. The CDR3 coding sequence is TGCGCCAGCAGCTTGTTCATCCAGAAGAGCGGGCCCTCCTACGAGCAGTACTTC. Drawing the rest from reference TRBV5-1 and TRBJ2-7, the complete variable domain is KAGVTQTPRYLIKTRGQQVTLSCSPISGHRSVSWYQQTPGQGLQFLFEYFSETQRNKGNFPGRFSGRQFSNSRSEMNVSTLELGDSALYLCASSLFIQKSGPSYEQYFGPGTRLTVT.

This clone was recorded a few times. The chain carries TRBV28 and TRBJ1-5, with D unresolved. The CDR3 spans 14 residues. Deletions cut 3 bases from V and 4 bases from J, with 10 bases between. Germline V lookup: CDR1 MDHEN, CDR2 SYDVKM. This chain's CDR3 is CASSFPLRNQPQHF. CDR3 nucleotide sequence: TGTGCCAGCAGTTTCCCCCTACGGAATCAGCCCCAGCATTTT. The whole variable domain, remainder taken from reference TRBV28 and TRBJ1-5, is DVKVTQSSRYLVKRTGEKVFLECVQDMDHENMFWYRQDPGLGLRLIYFSYDVKMKEKGDIPEGYSVSREKKERFSLILESASTNQTSMYLCASSFPLRNQPQHFGDGTRLSIL.

The chain couples TRBV29-1 to TRBJ2-1, with TRBD1 identical over 9 bases. The V gene's germline CDR1 is SQVTM and CDR2 ANQGSEA. The CDR3 runs to 13 residues. Trimming took 7 bases from V and 2 from J; bases not matched to a gene: 3. The CDR3 protein is CSGGQGAYNEQFF. The CDR3 coding sequence is TGCAGCGGGGGACAGGGTGCCTACAATGAGCAGTTCTTC.

This clone has just a few counts. The chain has TRBV4-1 and TRBJ2-3, with 8 bases aligning to TRBD2. Germline V gene lookup returns CDR1 MGHRA and CDR2 YSYEKL. Losses at the gene ends were 1 base for V and 6 bases for J; bases not matched to a gene: 0. The CDR3 extends over 13 amino acids. CDR3 sequence (DNA): TGCGCCAGCAGCCAAGGGACTAGCGATACGCAGTATTTT. It codes for CASSQGTSDTQYF.

This clone was counted only a few times. The chain combines TRBV5-1 with TRBJ1-2, with D possibly TRBD1 on 6 matching bases. CDR1 is SGHRS, CDR2 YFSETQ, per germline. The V end was cut by 5 bases, the J end by 2 bases, with 10 bases between. The CDR3 loop spans 13 amino acids. The CDR3 bases are TGCGCCAGCAGAGCTACAGGGAACTATGGCTACACCTTC. It translates to CASRATGNYGYTF. The whole variable domain, remainder taken from reference TRBV5-1 and TRBJ1-2, is KAGVTQTPRYLIKTRGQQVTLSCSPISGHRSVSWYQQTPGQGLQFLFEYFSETQRNKGNFPGRFSGRQFSNSRSEMNVSTLELGDSALYLCASRATGNYGYTFGSGTRLTVV.

This chain joins TRBV29-1 and TRBJ1-1; TRBD1 might be the D (6 bases). Between the trimmed V and J ends, which lost 4 bases and 5 bases, there was a span of 14 bases. Germline CDR1 reads SQVTM; CDR2 reads ANQGSEA. The CDR3 spans 13 residues. CDR3 nucleotide sequence: TGCAGCGTTGTCAACAGGGTTCGGACTGAAGCTTTCTTT. This codes for CSVVNRVRTEAFF.

V usage is TRBV30 and J usage is TRBJ2-5, with 9 positions matching TRBD2. Germline V CDR1 and CDR2: GTSNPN, SVGIG (reference sequence). CDR3 length equals 13 residues. Trimming at V came to 3 bases and at J to 5 bases, leaving 4 bases not matched to a gene. Here the CDR3 reads CAWRAGGRETQYF. The DNA for the CDR3 is TGTGCCTGGAGGGCGGGGGGGCGGGAGACCCAGTACTTC.

The chain recombines TRBV7-8 with TRBJ2-7; possibly TRBD2 for D (6 bases). The germline V and J ends were trimmed by 2 bases and 3 bases, with 17 bases remaining between them. This CDR3 comprises 16 residues. Germline-derived CDR1 and CDR2 are SGHVS and FQNEAQ. The CDR3 here is CASSLSDGTGDYEQYF. CDR3 in DNA: TGTGCCAGCAGCTTAAGCGACGGGACGGGGGACTACGAGCAGTACTTC.